The 18 T cell receptor beta chains below all came from one sample that was sequenced in a study of cytomegalovirus exposure and HLA in healthy donors. This PCR relied on a set of 60 Vbeta primers and 13 Jbeta primers. Generated by immunoSEQ multiplex PCR, the TCRdb table keeps only in-frame clones and is missing some. Across 45,000 to 70,000 clones, the top ten clones capture 10% to 15% of the sample. The source material was PBMCs. The receptors come from a woman aged 30 to 39 in good health and CMV-seropositive.

CDR3 nucleotides: TGCGCCAGCAGCACCGGGAGCACAGATACGCAGTATTTT. Its translation: CASSTGSTDTQYF. The chain couples TRBV5-1 to TRBJ2-3; no clear D gene. Looked up from germline, CDR1 is SGHRS and CDR2 is YFSETQ. Trimming took 4 bases from V and 0 from J, leaving 6 bases between them. This CDR3 is built from 13 residues.

V is TRBV25-1 and J is TRBJ2-1; 7 bases map to TRBD2. CDR1 MGHDK and CDR2 SYGVNS come from the germline V gene. This CDR3 comprises 15 residues. V was clipped by 8 bases and J by 5 bases; unmatched bases: 12. CDR3 coding DNA: TGTGCCAGCCTCACCGTTATAGCGGGCGACAATGAGCAGTTCTTC. Protein: CASLTVIAGDNEQFF.

The J gene is TRBJ1-5, the V gene TRBV18; 8 bases are a match to TRBD1. The CDR3 has 14 amino acids. The germline gives CDR1 KGHSH, CDR2 LQKENI. The ends lost 5 bases at V and 5 bases at J; junction bases unmatched: 5. The DNA of the CDR3 is TGTGCCAGCTCAGGAGGACAGGGTTATCAGCCCCAGCATTTT. Its translation is CASSGGQGYQPQHF.

Here the CDR3 reads CASSSTERGGNEQYF. The CDR3 coding sequence is TGTGCCAGCTCGTCGACCGAGCGGGGGGGGAACGAGCAGTACTTC. V and J are TRBV18 and TRBJ2-7; 10 nucleotides align to TRBD2. V was pared by 6 bases and J by 5 bases, with 10 bases of the junction left unmatched. The CDR3 runs 15 residues. Looked up from germline, CDR1 is KGHSH and CDR2 is LQKENI.

The rearrangement joins TRBV19 to TRBJ2-7, with D perhaps matching TRBD2 (6 bases). Trimming removed 1 base from V and 3 bases from J, with 13 bases in between. The germline gives CDR1 LNHDA, CDR2 SQIVND (reference sequence). The CDR3 length is 15 residues. The CDR3 sequence: CASSIASGPRYEQYF. The CDR3 region has the DNA TGTGCCAGTAGTATAGCAAGCGGGCCCCGCTACGAGCAGTACTTC.

The genes are TRBV18 and TRBJ2-1; D may be TRBD1 (5 bases). Germline CDR1 is KGHSH and CDR2 is LQKENI. Between the trimmed V and J ends, which lost 5 bases and 9 bases, there was a span of 14 bases. The CDR3 totals 13 residues. The CDR3 here is CASSEGVSVEQFF. In DNA, the CDR3 is TGTGCCAGCTCAGAAGGGGTTTCGGTTGAGCAGTTCTTC.

The CDR3 sequence: CSVVVGARGQPQHF. The CDR3 DNA follows: TGCAGCGTTGTTGTGGGGGCAAGGGGGCAGCCCCAGCATTTT. The chain is built from TRBV29-1 and TRBJ1-5; tentative D call: TRBD1 (6 bases). In germline, CDR1 is SQVTM, CDR2 ANQGSEA. The CDR3 totals 14 residues. Deletions cut 4 bases from V and 7 bases from J, with 17 bases between.

This rearrangement joins TRBV9 to TRBJ2-5, with TRBD2 identical over 8 bases. The CDR3 is made up of 14 amino acids. Germline CDR1 is SGDLS and CDR2 is YYNGEE. V gave up 4 bases and J gave up 7 bases; unmatched junction bases: 9. The CDR3 reads CASSPRLAPGTQYF. The CDR3 nucleotides read TGTGCCAGCAGCCCGAGACTAGCGCCAGGGACCCAGTACTTC.

The chain combines TRBV6-1 with TRBJ2-7, with D perhaps matching TRBD2 (6 bases). CDR3 length: 13 residues. Germline CDR1 is MNHNS and CDR2 is SASEGT. V shed 3 bases and J shed 3 bases, with 9 bases lying between them. The CDR3 protein is CASSEASDYEQYF. The CDR3 nucleotides are TGTGCCAGCAGTGAGGCTAGCGACTACGAGCAGTACTTC.

Here the CDR3 DNA reads TGCAGCGTTGTGACAGGGAGTGGAGCTTTCTTT. Translated: CSVVTGSGAFF. J is TRBJ1-1 and V is TRBV29-1; 7 positions agree with TRBD1. Germline CDR1 reads SQVTM; CDR2 reads ANQGSEA. This CDR3 contains 11 residues. With 4 bases clipped from V and 10 bases from J, the junction kept 6 bases outside the gene matches.

V is TRBV7-9 and J is TRBJ2-7; a possible D gene is TRBD1 (5 bases). CDR3 length equals 12 residues. V was shortened by 3 bases and J by 5 bases, with 8 bases between the two germline ends. Germline V gene sequence: CDR1 SEHNR, CDR2 FQNEAQ (reference sequence). The CDR3 DNA sequence: TGTGCCAGCAGCTTGGGCAGGGACGAGCAGTACTTC. It specifies CASSLGRDEQYF.

The chain carries TRBV6-5 and TRBJ2-7, with 10 nucleotides matching TRBD1. The CDR3 extends over 15 amino acids. Germline assignment: CDR1 MNHEY and CDR2 SVGAGI. J gave up 7 bases and V 5 bases, and 11 bases lay outside the gene matches. The CDR3 reads CASSTPGTGAREQYF. Here the CDR3 DNA reads TGTGCCAGCAGTACCCCCGGGACAGGGGCGAGGGAGCAGTACTTC.

The chain recombines TRBV29-1 with TRBJ2-7; 9 nucleotides align to TRBD1. CDR1 and CDR2 (germline): SQVTM, ANQGSEA. The ends lost 0 bases at V and 7 bases at J; junction bases unmatched: 10. The length of the CDR3 is 15 residues. Here the CDR3 DNA reads TGCAGCGTTGAAGATCTGGGACAGGGAACGCGGGAGCAGTACTTC. Protein: CSVEDLGQGTREQYF.

The rearrangement joins TRBV7-6 to TRBJ2-3; maybe TRBD2 (6 bases). The CDR3 extends over 15 amino acids. Germline CDR1 reads SGHVS; CDR2 reads FNYEAQ. Trimming cost V 0 bases and J 4 bases, with 11 bases left between them. The CDR3 coding sequence is TGTGCCAGCAGCTTAGCGTCCGGGGAGGCAGATACGCAGTATTTT. Translated, it gives CASSLASGEADTQYF.

This chain connects TRBV14 to TRBJ1-4, with 8 bases fitting TRBD1. Germline lookup yields CDR1 SGHDN and CDR2 FVKESK. The J segment lost 4 bases and the V segment lost 3 bases, leaving 7 bases of the junction unmatched. The CDR3 is 16 amino acids. The CDR3 reads CASSQGTGFLNEKLFF. The CDR3 DNA sequence: TGTGCCAGCAGCCAGGGGACAGGTTTCCTTAATGAAAAACTGTTTTTT.

The chain links TRBV5-1 to TRBJ2-2, with D unclear. V lost 2 bases and J 0 bases, leaving 8 bases between the germline ends. This CDR3 contains 15 residues. Germline V lookup: CDR1 SGHRS, CDR2 YFSETQ. The CDR3 sequence: CASSLNNANTGELFF. CDR3 DNA sequence: TGCGCCAGCAGCTTAAACAACGCGAACACCGGGGAGCTGTTTTTT.

V gene TRBV4-2 combines with J gene TRBJ2-7; 13 bases line up with TRBD2. The CDR3 totals 15 residues. Germline CDR1 is LGHNA and CDR2 is YNFKEQ. V lost 5 bases and J lost 4; bases outside the gene matches: 5. This CDR3 reads CASSRGTSGTYEQYF. The CDR3 nucleotides read TGTGCCAGCAGCAGGGGGACTAGCGGGACGTACGAGCAGTACTTC.

This sequence joins TRBV30 and TRBJ2-3; D gene uncertain. Trimming shortened V by 0 bases and J by 4 bases, and 5 bases separated the two germline ends. CDR1 is GTSNPN and CDR2 is SVGIG in the germline V gene (reference sequence). This CDR3 is built from 12 residues. The CDR3, as DNA: TGTGCCTGGAGTGTACTGTCAGATACGCAGTATTTT. Translating it yields CAWSVLSDTQYF.